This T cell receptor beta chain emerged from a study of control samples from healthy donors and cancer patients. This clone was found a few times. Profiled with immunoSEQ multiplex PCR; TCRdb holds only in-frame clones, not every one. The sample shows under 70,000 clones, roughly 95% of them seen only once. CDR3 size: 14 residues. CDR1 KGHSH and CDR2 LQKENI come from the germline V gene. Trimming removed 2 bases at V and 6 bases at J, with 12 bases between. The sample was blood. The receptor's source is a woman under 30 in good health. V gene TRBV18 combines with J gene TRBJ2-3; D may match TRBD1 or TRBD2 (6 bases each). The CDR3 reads CASSPNTGRDTQYF. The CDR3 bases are TGTGCCAGCTCACCAAATACAGGGAGGGATACGCAGTATTTT.